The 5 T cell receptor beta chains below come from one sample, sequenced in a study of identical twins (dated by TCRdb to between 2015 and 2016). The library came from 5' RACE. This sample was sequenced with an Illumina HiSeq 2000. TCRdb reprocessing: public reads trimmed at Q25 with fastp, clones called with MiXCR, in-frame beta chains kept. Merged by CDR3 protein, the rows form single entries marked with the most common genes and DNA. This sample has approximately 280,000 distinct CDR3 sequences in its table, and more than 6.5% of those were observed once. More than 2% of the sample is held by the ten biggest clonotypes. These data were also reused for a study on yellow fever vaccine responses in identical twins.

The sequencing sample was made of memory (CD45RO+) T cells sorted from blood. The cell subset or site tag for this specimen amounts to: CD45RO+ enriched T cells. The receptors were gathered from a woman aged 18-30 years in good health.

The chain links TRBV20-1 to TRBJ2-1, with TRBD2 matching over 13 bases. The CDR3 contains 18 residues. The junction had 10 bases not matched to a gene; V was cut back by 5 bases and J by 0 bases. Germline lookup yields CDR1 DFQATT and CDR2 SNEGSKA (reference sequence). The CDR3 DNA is TGCAGTGCTCGAGCACTAGCGGGGGGGTACAGCTCCTACAATGAGCAGTTCTTC. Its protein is CSARALAGGYSSYNEQFF.

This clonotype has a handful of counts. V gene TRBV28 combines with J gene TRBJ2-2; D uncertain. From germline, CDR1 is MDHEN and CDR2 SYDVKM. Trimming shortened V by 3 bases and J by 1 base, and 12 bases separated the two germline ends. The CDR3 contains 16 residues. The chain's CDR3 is CASSFVLSVNTGELFF. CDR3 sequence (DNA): TGTGCCAGCAGTTTTGTGCTGAGCGTGAACACCGGGGAGCTGTTTTTT.

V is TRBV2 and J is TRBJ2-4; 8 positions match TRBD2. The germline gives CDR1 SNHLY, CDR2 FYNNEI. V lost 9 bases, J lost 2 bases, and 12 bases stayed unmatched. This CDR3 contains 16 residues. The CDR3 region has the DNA TGTGCCAGTGGAGCGGGGTTAGCGGGGTCCAAAAACATTCAGTACTTC. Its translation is CASGAGLAGSKNIQYF.

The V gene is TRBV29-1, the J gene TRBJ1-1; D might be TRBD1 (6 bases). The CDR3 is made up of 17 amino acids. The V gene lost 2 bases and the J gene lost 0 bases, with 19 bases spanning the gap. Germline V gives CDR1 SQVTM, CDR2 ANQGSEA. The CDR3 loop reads CSVEKTTGTGMNTEAFF. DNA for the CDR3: TGCAGCGTTGAAAAGACTACAGGGACGGGGATGAACACTGAAGCTTTCTTT.

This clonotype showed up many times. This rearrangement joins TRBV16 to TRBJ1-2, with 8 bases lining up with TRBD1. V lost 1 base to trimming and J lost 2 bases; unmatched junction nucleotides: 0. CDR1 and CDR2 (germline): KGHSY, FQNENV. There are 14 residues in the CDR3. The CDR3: CASSQWTGNYGYTF. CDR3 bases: TGTGCCAGCAGCCAATGGACAGGGAACTATGGCTACACCTTC. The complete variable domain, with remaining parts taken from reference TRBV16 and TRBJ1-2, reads GEEVAQTPKHLVRGEGQKAKLYCAPIKGHSYVFWYQQVLKNEFKFLISFQNENVFDETGMPKERFSAKCLPNSPCSLEIQATKLEDSAVYFCASSQWTGNYGYTFGSGTRLTVV.